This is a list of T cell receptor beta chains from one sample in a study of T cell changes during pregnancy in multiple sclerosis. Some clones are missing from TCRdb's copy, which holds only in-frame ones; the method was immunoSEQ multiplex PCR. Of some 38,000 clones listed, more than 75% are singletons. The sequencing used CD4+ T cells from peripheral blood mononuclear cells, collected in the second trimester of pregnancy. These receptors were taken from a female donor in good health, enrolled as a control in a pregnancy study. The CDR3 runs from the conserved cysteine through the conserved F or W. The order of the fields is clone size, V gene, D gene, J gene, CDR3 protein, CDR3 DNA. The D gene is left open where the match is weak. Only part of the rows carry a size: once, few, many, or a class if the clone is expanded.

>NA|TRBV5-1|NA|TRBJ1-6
CASSRGGSERTYNSPLHF
TGCGCCAGCAGCCGGGGGGGGTCCGAGAGAACCTATAATTCACCCCTCCACTTT
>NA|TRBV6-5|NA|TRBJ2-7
CASSYSRTYEQYF
TGTGCCAGCAGTTACTCGAGGACCTACGAGCAGTACTTC
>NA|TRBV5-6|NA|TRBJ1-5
CASSLGGPGQPQHF
TGTGCCAGCAGCTTGGGGGGGCCTGGGCAGCCCCAGCATTTT
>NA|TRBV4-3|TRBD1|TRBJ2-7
CASSQVTTGASYEQYF
TGCGCCAGCAGCCAAGTTACGACAGGGGCGTCCTACGAGCAGTACTTC
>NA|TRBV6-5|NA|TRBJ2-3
CASSYDGKGAQYF
TGTGCCAGCAGTTACGATGGGAAGGGGGCGCAGTATTTT
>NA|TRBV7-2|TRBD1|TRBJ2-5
CASSPDRVGETQYF
TGTGCCAGCAGCCCGGACAGGGTCGGGGAGACCCAGTACTTC
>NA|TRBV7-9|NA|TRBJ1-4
CASSLSRGGSEKLFF
TGTGCCAGCAGCTTATCAAGGGGAGGGAGTGAAAAACTGTTTTTT
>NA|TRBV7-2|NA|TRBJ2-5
CASSLWGALQETQYF
TGTGCCAGCAGCTTGTGGGGCGCTCTCCAAGAGACCCAGTACTTC
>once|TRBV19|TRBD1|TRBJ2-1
CASSTPGQGASFVFF
TGTGCCAGTAGTACCCCCGGACAGGGGGCGTCTTTTGTGTTCTTC
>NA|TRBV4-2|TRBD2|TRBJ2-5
CASSRGGFQETQYF
TGTGCCAGCAGCCGGGGGGGTTTCCAAGAGACCCAGTACTTC
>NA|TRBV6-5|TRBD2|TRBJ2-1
CASSYMAGGRNEQFF
TGTGCCAGCAGTTACATGGCGGGGGGACGGAATGAGCAGTTCTTC
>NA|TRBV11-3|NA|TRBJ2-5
CASSLPHKETQYF
TGTGCCAGCAGCTTACCCCACAAAGAGACCCAGTACTTC
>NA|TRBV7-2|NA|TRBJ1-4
CASSSEGRVNNEKLFF
TGTGCCAGCAGCTCCGAGGGTAGGGTCAATAATGAAAAACTGTTTTTT
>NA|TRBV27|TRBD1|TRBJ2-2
CASSSRDRGAGELFF
TGTGCCAGCAGTTCGCGGGACAGGGGCGCCGGGGAGCTGTTTTTT
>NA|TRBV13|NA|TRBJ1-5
CASSLGGGHRYSNQPQHF
TGTGCCAGCAGCTTGGGAGGGGGACACCGCTATAGCAATCAGCCCCAGCATTTT
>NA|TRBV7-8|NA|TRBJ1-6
CASSLRTERQGSPLHF
TGTGCCAGCAGCTTACGGACAGAAAGGCAAGGTTCACCCCTCCACTTT
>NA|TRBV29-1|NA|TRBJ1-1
CSVPGVRDTEAFF
TGCAGCGTGCCGGGAGTACGTGACACTGAAGCTTTCTTT
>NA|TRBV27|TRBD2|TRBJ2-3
CASSSRPRGLGLAGGGDTQYF
TGTGCCAGCAGTTCGAGACCCAGGGGCTTGGGACTAGCGGGGGGGGGAGATACGCAGTATTTT
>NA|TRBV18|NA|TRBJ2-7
CASSLEAVSSYEQYF
TGTGCCAGCTCACTTGAGGCAGTCAGCTCCTACGAGCAGTACTTC
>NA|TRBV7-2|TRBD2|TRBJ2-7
CASSPMRGAGDEQYF
TGTGCCAGCAGCCCCATGCGGGGGGCGGGGGACGAGCAGTACTTC
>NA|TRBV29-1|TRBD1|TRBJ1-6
CSVAGQENSPLHF
TGCAGCGTTGCGGGACAGGAGAATTCACCCCTCCACTTT
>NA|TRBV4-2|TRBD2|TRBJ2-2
CASSQAAGGHTNTGELFF
TGTGCCAGCAGCCAAGCAGCGGGGGGACATACGAACACCGGGGAGCTGTTTTTT
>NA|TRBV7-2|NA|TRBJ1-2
CASSDKGTGANYGYTF
TGTGCCAGCAGCGACAAGGGCACGGGAGCTAACTATGGCTACACCTTC
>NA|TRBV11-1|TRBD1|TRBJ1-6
CASSTLPPGQGNSPLHF
TGTGCCAGCAGCACCTTGCCCCCGGGACAGGGGAATTCACCCCTCCACTTT
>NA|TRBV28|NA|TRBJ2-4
CASSLQGGGNIQYF
TGTGCCAGCAGCCTCCAGGGTGGAGGGAACATTCAGTACTTC
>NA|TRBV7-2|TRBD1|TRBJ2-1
CASSSLQGIGEQFF
TGTGCCAGCAGCTCCTTACAGGGGATTGGAGAGCAGTTCTTC
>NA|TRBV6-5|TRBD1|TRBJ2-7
CASGQGPNEQYF
TGTGCCAGCGGACAGGGACCCAACGAGCAGTACTTC
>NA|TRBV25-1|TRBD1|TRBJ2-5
CASSALLGGSKGETQYF
TGTGCCAGCAGTGCCCTTCTAGGGGGCAGCAAAGGGGAGACCCAGTACTTC
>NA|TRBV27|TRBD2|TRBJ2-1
CASSSSGTSGLNEQFF
TGTGCCAGCAGTTCGTCCGGGACTAGCGGGCTCAATGAGCAGTTCTTC
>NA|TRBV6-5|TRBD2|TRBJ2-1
CASSYHSGGRNEQFF
TGTGCCAGCAGTTACCATAGCGGGGGCCGGAACGAGCAGTTCTTC
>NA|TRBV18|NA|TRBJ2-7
CASSLNTAYEQYF
TGTGCCAGCTCCCTAAACACAGCCTACGAGCAGTACTTC
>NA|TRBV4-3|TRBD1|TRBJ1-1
CASSLRLDRVNTEAFF
TGCGCCAGCAGCCTACGCCTTGACAGGGTGAACACTGAAGCTTTCTTT
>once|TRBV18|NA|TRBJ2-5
CASSPEVLETQYF
TGTGCCAGCTCACCAGAGGTCTTGGAGACCCAGTACTTC
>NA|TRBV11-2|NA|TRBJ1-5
CASSLDSGVNQPQHF
TGTGCCAGCAGCTTAGATTCAGGGGTCAATCAGCCCCAGCATTTT
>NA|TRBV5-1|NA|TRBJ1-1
CASDSGVANTEAFF
TGCGCCAGTGACTCAGGGGTGGCGAACACTGAAGCTTTCTTT
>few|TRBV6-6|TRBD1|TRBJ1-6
CASSYPGQGSPLHF
TGTGCCAGCAGTTACCCGGGACAGGGTTCACCCCTCCACTTT
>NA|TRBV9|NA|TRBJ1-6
CASSAYRVSPLHF
TGTGCCAGCAGCGCCTACAGGGTTTCACCCCTCCACTTT
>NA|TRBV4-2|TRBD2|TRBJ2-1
CASSQASQRGDASYNEQFF
TGTGCCAGCAGCCAAGCAAGCCAGCGGGGGGACGCCTCCTACAATGAGCAGTTCTTC
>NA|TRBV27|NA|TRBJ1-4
CASSLSWRSNEKLFF
TGTGCCAGCAGTTTATCGTGGCGGAGTAATGAAAAACTGTTTTTT
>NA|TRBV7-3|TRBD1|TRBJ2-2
CASSLKGQGPNTGELFF
TGTGCCAGCAGCTTAAAGGGACAGGGACCGAACACCGGGGAGCTGTTTTTT
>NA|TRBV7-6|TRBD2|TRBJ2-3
CASSRTSGGTSTDTQYF
TGTGCCAGCAGCCGGACTAGCGGGGGGACTAGCACAGATACGCAGTATTTT
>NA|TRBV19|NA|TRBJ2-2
CASRGHTNTGELFF
TGTGCCAGTCGGGGACACACGAACACCGGGGAGCTGTTTTTT
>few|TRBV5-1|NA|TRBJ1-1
CASSFGRVGTEAFF
TGCGCCAGCAGCTTTGGCCGGGTGGGCACTGAAGCTTTCTTT
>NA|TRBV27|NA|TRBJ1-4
CASSTSRAEKLFF
TGTGCCAGCAGTACCTCCAGGGCCGAAAAACTGTTTTTT
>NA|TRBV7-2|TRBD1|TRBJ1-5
CASSLLDRLNQPQHF
TGTGCCAGCAGCTTGCTGGACAGGCTCAATCAGCCCCAGCATTTT
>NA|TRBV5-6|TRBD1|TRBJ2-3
CASDVGTGGTDTQYF
TGTGCCAGCGACGTCGGGACAGGGGGCACAGATACGCAGTATTTT
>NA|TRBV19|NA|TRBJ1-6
CASTRGSYNSPLHF
TGTGCCAGTACCCGGGGGTCCTATAATTCACCCCTCCACTTT
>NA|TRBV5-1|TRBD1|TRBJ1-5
CASSLEGAQGQPQHF
TGCGCCAGCAGCTTAGAGGGGGCTCAAGGGCAGCCCCAGCATTTT
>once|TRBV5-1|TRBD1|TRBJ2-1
CASSLAWDRGPNEQFF
TGCGCCAGCAGCTTGGCCTGGGACAGGGGGCCCAATGAGCAGTTCTTC
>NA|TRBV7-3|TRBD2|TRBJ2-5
CASSQGAGGWETQYF
TGTGCCAGCAGCCAAGGAGCGGGGGGCTGGGAGACCCAGTACTTC